Listed here are 2 T cell receptor beta chains from one sample, sequenced in a study of T cells in Graves' hyperthyroidism and ophthalmopathy. The TCR beta CDR3 regions underwent amplification using RNA transcripts as the source. Initially, a first-round RT-PCR of the TCR CDR3 employed the HTBI primer set. One entry per CDR3 protein, called by TCRdb with MiXCR from the multiplex PCR reads. Here the sample spans 300,000 to 400,000 distinct CDR3 sequences, 18% being singletons. The sequenced sample was blood. The receptors shown here come from a woman aged 50 to 60 with Graves' hyperthyroidism.

This chain links TRBV5-6 with TRBJ2-7, with 9 bases lining up with TRBD1. This CDR3 region has 15 residues. CDR1 SGHDT and CDR2 YYEEEE come from the germline V gene. V lost 0 bases and J lost 3; bases outside the gene matches: 4. The CDR3 protein is CASSLAGQGDYEQYF. CDR3 nucleotides: TGTGCCAGCAGCTTGGCGGGACAGGGTGACTACGAGCAGTACTTC.

The chain is built from TRBV28 and TRBJ2-7, with D unresolved. This CDR3 has 12 amino acids. With 6 bases removed from V and 3 bases from J, the gap between germline ends came to 9 bases. Germline CDR1 is MDHEN and CDR2 is SYDVKM. Here the CDR3 reads CASSSQFYEQYF. CDR3 DNA sequence: TGTGCCAGCAGCTCCCAATTCTACGAGCAGTACTTC.